The rows below give T cell receptor beta chains drawn from one sample of a study of synovial regulatory T cells in juvenile arthritis. The method was immunoSEQ multiplex PCR; TCRdb's version includes in-frame clones alone and lacks a portion of them. The sample data list nearly 2,500 clones. What was sequenced was Treg cells from the synovium. The receptors derive from a donor aged 2-30 years with juvenile idiopathic arthritis. Both conserved end residues are part of each CDR3. The size entry gives once, few, many, or a class for an expanded clone.

J: TRBJ2-5; V: TRBV7-2; size: medium-sized; CDR3: CASSLEGQKETQYF
J: TRBJ2-3; V: TRBV20-1; size: medium-sized; CDR3: CSASIDTQYF
J: TRBJ2-3; V: TRBV10-3; size: medium-sized; CDR3: CAISASGSTDTQYF
J: TRBJ2-5; V: TRBV5-8; size: medium-sized; CDR3: CASSPRTGGWQETQYF
J: TRBJ1-4; V: TRBV5-4; size: medium-sized; CDR3: CASSGQGANEKLFF
J: TRBJ2-7; V: TRBV14; size: medium-sized; CDR3: CASSQVVEQGLYF
J: TRBJ2-2; V: TRBV6-5; size: medium-sized; CDR3: CASSLTVYTGELFF
J: TRBJ1-6; V: TRBV4-1; size: medium-sized; CDR3: CASSQVYRETYNSPLHF
J: TRBJ1-4; V: TRBV2; size: medium-sized; CDR3: CASATGAEFNEKLFF
J: TRBJ2-6; V: TRBV19; size: medium-sized; CDR3: CASSIAGFGANVLTF
J: TRBJ2-7; V: TRBV27; size: medium-sized; CDR3: CASSFSKSSYEQYF
J: TRBJ2-7; V: TRBV7-9; size: medium-sized; CDR3: CASSLGAGAVYEQYF
J: TRBJ2-1; V: TRBV25-1; size: medium-sized; CDR3: CASSDWIYNEQFF
J: TRBJ2-7; V: TRBV6-5; size: medium-sized; CDR3: CASHRLGGVYEQYF
J: TRBJ1-6; V: TRBV6-5; size: medium-sized; CDR3: CASSYSGGRGSPLHF
J: TRBJ2-4; V: TRBV10-1; size: large; CDR3: CASWETLPDSNIQYF
J: TRBJ1-4; V: TRBV10-1; size: medium-sized; CDR3: CASSEVRVGDEKLFF
J: TRBJ1-3; V: TRBV5-1; size: medium-sized; CDR3: CASSLGQVGSGNTIYF
J: TRBJ1-2; V: TRBV20-1; size: medium-sized; CDR3: CSAPANYGYTF
J: TRBJ2-3; V: TRBV18; size: medium-sized; CDR3: CASSPMKDTQYF
J: TRBJ2-1; V: TRBV19; size: medium-sized; CDR3: CASSPGGPKLYNEQFF
J: TRBJ1-1; V: TRBV5-1; size: medium-sized; CDR3: CASSLEGQGVSAEAFF
J: TRBJ2-7; V: TRBV7-9; size: medium-sized; CDR3: CASRGSGLAGGGQYF
J: TRBJ2-5; V: TRBV11-2; size: medium-sized; CDR3: CASSFWPYQETQYF
J: TRBJ1-2; V: TRBV6-8; size: medium-sized; CDR3: CASSFGSGYTF
J: TRBJ2-1; V: TRBV7-2; size: medium-sized; CDR3: CASSLSGRAYGEQFF
J: TRBJ2-7; V: TRBV6-6; size: medium-sized; CDR3: CASSYSQGGQGEQYF
J: TRBJ2-5; V: TRBV29-1; size: medium-sized; CDR3: CSVSSSGSQTQYF
J: TRBJ1-2; V: TRBV19; size: medium-sized; CDR3: CASSISVFKGYGYTF
J: TRBJ2-7; V: TRBV5-6; size: medium-sized; CDR3: CASSLGVGYEQYF
J: TRBJ1-2; V: TRBV5-1; size: medium-sized; CDR3: CASSLSAGNYGYTF
J: TRBJ1-3; V: TRBV6-1; size: medium-sized; CDR3: CARDIGNTIYF
J: TRBJ2-7; V: TRBV7-2; size: medium-sized; CDR3: CASSPGPREQYF
J: TRBJ1-1; V: TRBV19; size: medium-sized; CDR3: CASSIFPTGGYTEAFF
J: TRBJ1-6; V: TRBV5-6; size: medium-sized; CDR3: CASSRGSPLHF
J: TRBJ1-1; V: TRBV6-6; size: medium-sized; CDR3: CATTGGGADTEAFF
J: TRBJ1-3; V: TRBV29-1; size: medium-sized; CDR3: CSVDSGNTIYF
J: TRBJ1-2; V: TRBV5-6; size: medium-sized; CDR3: CASSRGRGEEGYTF
J: TRBJ2-2; V: TRBV7-9; size: medium-sized; CDR3: CASSPPGTGELFF
J: TRBJ1-5; V: TRBV30; size: medium-sized; CDR3: CAWAWGGGNQPQHF